This T cell receptor beta chain comes out of a study of CD8+ T cells in alopecia areata. V dropped 4 bases and J dropped 0 bases, with 16 bases sitting between them. In germline, CDR1 is SNHLY, CDR2 FYNNEI. This CDR3 has 17 amino acids. Treatment indicated: oral pan-JAK inhibitor, 5-10 mg twice daily. General study findings and limits: The study also sequences resident alphabeta T cells of normal skin in scalp samples. For patients receiving tofacitinib, scalp clonality and expanded CD8+ clones among the top 100 significantly decreased.

With regard to this clone: Its specificity is not known.

Extraction of RNA preceded its reverse transcription into cDNA, which served as the sequencing template. The assay was immunoSEQ multiplex PCR, and TCRdb's table has in-frame clones only and misses some. The table shows 200,000 to 250,000 clones, with 64% occurring only once. The sequence was obtained from a human donor with alopecia areata. The chain combines TRBV2 with TRBJ1-3; D unclear. The specimen was CD4+ T cells sorted from blood, collected at week 4, from a patient treated with tofacitinib. The CDR3 DNA sequence: TGTGCCAGCAGTGTCCCACTGGAGAGGAACTCTGGAAACACCATATATTTT. Its translation is CASSVPLERNSGNTIYF.